Following are 28 T cell receptor beta chains from one sample sequenced in a study of CD8 T cells in ankylosing spondylitis. Study-level findings and limits: Ankylosing spondylitis blood appeared to carry a characteristic TCR beta motif of several highly homologous variants.

TCRdb called the 5' RACE reads again in MiXCR, with one record for every CDR3 protein. The table shows fewer than 450,000 distinct CDR3 sequences, with roughly 15% occurring only once. These TCRs are of unknown antigen specificity. The sample was blood, either unsorted or a sorted T cell fraction (not recorded which). These receptors were taken from a male donor with ankylosing spondylitis.

This clonotype was seen at least ten times. This sequence joins TRBV12-3 or TRBV12-4 and TRBJ1-4, with 8 bases lining up with TRBD1. J lost 0 bases, V lost 6 bases, and 3 bases had no gene match. The CDR3 extends over 15 amino acids. The CDR3 loop is CASSRTGSTNEKLFF. CDR3 DNA: TGTGCCAGCAGCAGGACAGGGTCAACTAATGAAAAACTGTTTTTT.

This clonotype was counted only a few times. The chain links TRBV6-1 to TRBJ1-6, with TRBD1 identical over 10 bases. Germline CDR1 is MNHNS and CDR2 is SASEGT. V lost 4 bases and J lost 9; bases outside the gene matches: 15. The CDR3 sequence is 18 residues long. This chain's CDR3 is CASSARNSGTGVISPLHF. As DNA, the CDR3 is TGTGCCAGCAGTGCACGCAACTCCGGGACAGGGGTAATTTCACCCCTCCACTTT.

This clonotype has only a few counts. The chain recombines TRBV20-1 with TRBJ2-6, with 8 bases matching TRBD1. CDR1 and CDR2 from the germline V gene are DFQATT and SNEGSKA (reference sequence). Trimming cost V 4 bases and J 2 bases; bases outside gene matches: 10. There are 17 residues in the CDR3. The CDR3 DNA follows: TGCAGTGCTACCCTCGACAGGGGAGTGGCTGGGGCCAACGTCCTGACTTTC. This translates into CSATLDRGVAGANVLTF.

This clonotype has more than one count but fewer than ten. The rearrangement joins TRBV7-2 to TRBJ2-3; D may correspond to TRBD1 or TRBD2 (5 bases each). The CDR3 loop spans 17 amino acids. Per the germline V gene, CDR1 is SGHTA and CDR2 is FQGNSA. V lost 5 bases and J 0 bases, leaving 18 bases between the germline ends. The CDR3 nucleotides are TGTGCCAGCAGCCGTCGGGGCGGAACCACTAGCACAGATACGCAGTATTTT. Protein sequence: CASSRRGGTTSTDTQYF.

The table lists this clonotype with many counts. CDR3 loop: CSVVEGALVNEQFF. The CDR3 DNA follows: TGCAGCGTTGTGGAGGGGGCTCTAGTCAATGAGCAGTTCTTC. The chain carries TRBV29-1 and TRBJ2-1, with a possible D match to TRBD1 (7 bases). CDR1 and CDR2 from the germline V gene are SQVTM and ANQGSEA. The CDR3 extends over 14 amino acids. V was pared by 4 bases and J by 6 bases, with 16 bases between.

This clonotype has ten or more counts. The rearrangement joins TRBV20-1 to TRBJ1-5; 9 bases are shared with TRBD1. The CDR3 is made up of 13 amino acids. Losses at the gene ends were 6 bases for V and 11 bases for J; bases not matched to a gene: 11. Germline V gene lookup returns CDR1 DFQATT and CDR2 SNEGSKA (reference sequence). CDR3 bases: TGCAGTGCCCCGGACAGGGGTCCCTCAGCCCAGCATTTT. Translation gives CSAPDRGPSAQHF.

The sample holds a few counts of this clonotype. J is TRBJ1-3 and V is TRBV29-1, with D unclear. The V and J ends lost 7 bases and 0 bases respectively, with 4 bases between them. From germline, CDR1 is SQVTM and CDR2 ANQGSEA. CDR3 length: 11 amino acids. This CDR3 reads CSGSSGNTIYF. CDR3 bases: TGCAGCGGGAGCTCTGGAAACACCATATATTTT.

This clonotype was observed many times. This rearrangement joins TRBV12-3 or TRBV12-4 to TRBJ1-5; D call uncertain. There are 15 residues in the CDR3. Trimming cost V 7 bases and J 3 bases, with 16 bases left between them. The CDR3 DNA follows: TGTGCCAGCAAAAGGGCGGGAGCGAACAATCAGCCCCAGCATTTT. Encoded protein: CASKRAGANNQPQHF.

This rearrangement joins TRBV3-1 to TRBJ1-1, with a tentative D call TRBD1 (5 bases). This CDR3 comprises 14 residues. Germline V gene data show CDR1 as LGHDT and CDR2 as YNNKEL (reference sequence). Trimming stripped 4 bases from V and 6 bases from J, with 15 bases between. The CDR3 region has the DNA TGTGCCAGCAGCCGAGGGGCCCCCGGGGCTGAAGCTTTCTTT. It yields the protein CASSRGAPGAEAFF.

This clonotype was seen a handful of times. This rearrangement joins TRBV24-1 to TRBJ2-1, with D possibly TRBD1 on 6 matching bases. V was trimmed by 2 bases and J by 6 bases, leaving 25 bases between them. Germline loops: CDR1 KGHDR, CDR2 SFDVKD. CDR3 size: 19 residues. In DNA form, the CDR3 reads TGTGCCACCAGTGATTACCCAAGTTTACAGGGCCGAAACACCAATGAGCAGTTCTTC. As protein: CATSDYPSLQGRNTNEQFF.

V and J are TRBV20-1 and TRBJ2-6; no reliable D call. Per the germline V gene, CDR1 is DFQATT and CDR2 is SNEGSKA (reference sequence). V was trimmed by 0 bases and J by 0 bases, leaving 15 bases between them. This CDR3 spans 18 amino acids. The CDR3 DNA reads TGCAGTGCTAGAGATCAACACATCGCCTACTCTGGGGCCAACGTCCTGACTTTC. Translating it yields CSARDQHIAYSGANVLTF.

This rearrangement joins TRBV6-2 or TRBV6-3 to TRBJ2-2; D unclear. Trimming stripped 5 bases from V and 4 bases from J, with 14 bases between. In germline, CDR1 is MNHEY, CDR2 SVGEGT. The CDR3 has 15 amino acids. CDR3 DNA sequence: TGTGCCAGCAGTACATCTAGTGTGGGCACCGGGGAGCTGTTTTTT. Translating gives CASSTSSVGTGELFF.

This clonotype was seen ten or more times. The junction departs from germline at one end; a sequencing error may be responsible. This chain uses TRBV5-1 with TRBJ2-7, with TRBD1 identical over 7 bases. The CDR3 extends over 13 amino acids. Germline CDR1 is SGHRS and CDR2 is YFSETQ. CDR3 protein: CASSLGGTYEQYF. Written as DNA, the CDR3 is TGTGCCAGCAGTTTAGGGGGCACCTACGAGCAGTACTTC.

This chain connects TRBV7-2 to TRBJ2-2, with D tentatively TRBD1 (7 bases). This CDR3 has 14 residues. CDR1 and CDR2 from the germline V gene are SGHTA and FQGNSA. V lost 5 bases to trimming and J lost 4 bases, with 11 bases between them. This CDR3 is CASSGQEGTGELFF. DNA for the CDR3: TGTGCCAGCAGCGGACAGGAGGGCACCGGGGAGCTGTTTTTT.

The V call is TRBV10-3, the J call TRBJ1-2; possibly TRBD1 for D (6 bases). The V gene lost 4 bases and the J gene lost 3 bases, with 27 bases spanning the gap. The CDR3 is made up of 19 amino acids. CDR1 ENHRY and CDR2 SYGVKD come from the germline V gene. CDR3 in amino acids: CAISATTQGLGPTDYGYTF. The DNA of the CDR3 is TGTGCCATCAGTGCTACGACACAGGGACTAGGGCCCACCGACTATGGCTACACCTTC.

This clonotype was detected ten times or more. V is TRBV5-1 and J is TRBJ2-7; TRBD2 matches at 7 bases. Germline V gene data show CDR1 as SGHRS and CDR2 as YFSETQ. This CDR3 region has 17 residues. V was clipped by 0 bases and J by 4 bases; unmatched bases: 13. CDR3 DNA sequence: TGCGCCAGCAGCTTGGGGGCCAGCGGGACTGCGATGTACGAGCAGTACTTC. Its translation is CASSLGASGTAMYEQYF. The full variable domain, with the rest looked up from reference TRBV5-1 and TRBJ2-7, is KAGVTQTPRYLIKTRGQQVTLSCSPISGHRSVSWYQQTPGQGLQFLFEYFSETQRNKGNFPGRFSGRQFSNSRSEMNVSTLELGDSALYLCASSLGASGTAMYEQYFGPGTRLTVT.

The chain combines TRBV7-9 with TRBJ2-5; D might be TRBD1 (6 bases). Trimming took 1 base from V and 1 from J, leaving 10 bases between them. Germline CDR1 reads SEHNR; CDR2 reads FQNEAQ (reference sequence). This CDR3 has 15 residues. CDR3 bases: TGTGCCAGCAGCTTAGGACAGGCCGGCCAAGAGACCCAGTACTTC. This encodes CASSLGQAGQETQYF.

The chain uses TRBV5-1 and TRBJ2-7; D might be TRBD1 or TRBD2, each matching 5 bases. Germline values: CDR1 SGHRS, CDR2 YFSETQ. The CDR3 consists of 15 residues. Trimming stripped 0 bases from V and 2 bases from J, with 12 bases between. CDR3 sequence: CASSLEGRTTYEQYF. CDR3 DNA: TGCGCCAGCAGCTTGGAGGGACGGACCACCTACGAGCAGTACTTC. The full variable domain, with the rest looked up from reference TRBV5-1 and TRBJ2-7, is KAGVTQTPRYLIKTRGQQVTLSCSPISGHRSVSWYQQTPGQGLQFLFEYFSETQRNKGNFPGRFSGRQFSNSRSEMNVSTLELGDSALYLCASSLEGRTTYEQYFGPGTRLTVT.

In its sample, this clonotype was seen a few times. This chain links TRBV2 with TRBJ2-1, with unresolved D. This CDR3 region has 14 residues. From germline, CDR1 is SNHLY and CDR2 FYNNEI. The V end was cut by 4 bases, the J end by 5 bases, with 12 bases between. CDR3 region: CASSGRVGNNEQFF. The CDR3 bases are TGTGCCAGCAGTGGTCGGGTCGGAAACAATGAGCAGTTCTTC.

This clonotype was seen only a few times. The V gene is TRBV5-1, the J gene TRBJ2-7; no definite D call. The CDR3 has 13 amino acids. CDR1 is SGHRS, CDR2 YFSETQ, per germline. Trimming took 3 bases from V and 0 from J, leaving 7 bases between them. The CDR3 here is CASSSMSSYEQYF. The CDR3 coding sequence is TGCGCCAGCAGCTCGATGAGCTCCTACGAGCAGTACTTC.

The rearrangement uses TRBV25-1 and TRBJ2-1; D gene uncertain. With 4 bases removed from V and 8 bases from J, the gap between germline ends came to 24 bases. Germline CDR1 MGHDK, CDR2 SYGVNS. The CDR3 spans 17 residues. CDR3 residues: CASSAPVSGRSTDEQFF. CDR3 bases: TGTGCCAGCAGTGCTCCCGTATCTGGACGGAGTACGGATGAGCAGTTCTTC.

This clonotype turned up a few times. The rearrangement joins TRBV12-3 or TRBV12-4 to TRBJ2-1; 9 nucleotides agree with TRBD2. The CDR3 loop spans 15 amino acids. V was pared by 7 bases and J by 7 bases, with 11 bases of the junction left unmatched. The chain's CDR3 is CASTSGLAGINEQFF. The CDR3 coding sequence is TGTGCCAGCACCTCGGGGCTAGCGGGGATTAATGAGCAGTTCTTC.

This clonotype was found a few times. V is TRBV6-6 and J is TRBJ1-6; D is uncertain. Deletions cut 4 bases from V and 10 bases from J, with 11 bases between. Germline V gene sequence: CDR1 MNHNY, CDR2 SVGAGI (reference sequence). The CDR3 has 13 amino acids. In DNA, the CDR3 is TGTGCCAGCAGTTTGGGAGTGGACTCACCCCTCCACTTT. It specifies CASSLGVDSPLHF.

The V gene is TRBV29-1, the J gene TRBJ2-6, with D unresolved. From germline, CDR1 is SQVTM and CDR2 ANQGSEA. Trimming pared 4 bases from V and 3 bases from J, leaving 10 bases between. The CDR3 runs 14 residues. The CDR3 region has the DNA TGCAGCGTTGGAGTGGCTGGTGGGGCCAACGTCCTGACTTTC. It is translated as CSVGVAGGANVLTF.

This clonotype was seen ten or more times. CDR3 residues: CASSPPPRVRSNQPQHF. The CDR3 nucleotides read TGTGCCAGCAGTCCCCCGCCGAGGGTGAGGTCCAATCAGCCCCAGCATTTT. The chain has TRBV28 and TRBJ1-5; D call uncertain. The CDR3 extends over 17 amino acids. Germline lookup yields CDR1 MDHEN and CDR2 SYDVKM. The V and J ends lost 5 bases and 3 bases respectively, with 20 bases between them.

This clonotype was counted ten times or more. The chain carries TRBV5-1 and TRBJ2-5; 7 positions match TRBD1. The junction had 4 bases not matched to a gene; V was cut back by 4 bases and J by 1 base. CDR1 SGHRS and CDR2 YFSETQ come from the germline V gene. The CDR3 consists of 14 residues. For the CDR3, the DNA is TGCGCCAGCAGCCTCAGGACAGGCCAAGAGACCCAGTACTTC. Amino acids: CASSLRTGQETQYF.

The chain uses TRBV11-2 and TRBJ1-1; D is undetermined. Trimming cost V 5 bases and J 5 bases, with 15 bases left between them. Germline V CDR1 and CDR2: SGHAT, FQNNGV. The CDR3 runs 14 residues. The CDR3 loop reads CASSVRVSGTEAFF. The CDR3 DNA sequence: TGTGCCAGCAGCGTAAGGGTGTCCGGAACTGAAGCTTTCTTT.

This clonotype was seen more than once but under ten times. The V and J genes are TRBV6-1 and TRBJ2-1; 7 bases are a match to TRBD1. CDR3 size: 16 residues. The V gene's germline CDR1 is MNHNS and CDR2 SASEGT. The junction had 15 bases not matched to a gene; V was cut back by 5 bases and J by 8 bases. In DNA form, the CDR3 reads TGTGCCAGCAGTCTGGACCGGGCAGGGGGAAGCGATGAGCAGTTCTTC. Translating it yields CASSLDRAGGSDEQFF.